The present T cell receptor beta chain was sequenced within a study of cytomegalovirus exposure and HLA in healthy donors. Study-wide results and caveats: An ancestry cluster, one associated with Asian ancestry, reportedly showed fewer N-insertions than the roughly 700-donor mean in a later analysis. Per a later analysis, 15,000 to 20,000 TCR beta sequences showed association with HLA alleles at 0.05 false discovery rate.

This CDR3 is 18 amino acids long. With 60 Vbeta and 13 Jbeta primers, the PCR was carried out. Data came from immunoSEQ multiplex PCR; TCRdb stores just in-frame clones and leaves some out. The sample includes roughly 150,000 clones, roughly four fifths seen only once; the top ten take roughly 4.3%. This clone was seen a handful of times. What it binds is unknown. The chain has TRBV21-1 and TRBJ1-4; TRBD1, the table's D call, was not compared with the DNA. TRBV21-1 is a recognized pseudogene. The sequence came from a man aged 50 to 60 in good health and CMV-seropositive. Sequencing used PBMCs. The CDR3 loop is CASSKVSIRGQINEKLFF. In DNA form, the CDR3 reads TGTGCCAGCAGCAAAGTATCTATTCGGGGACAGATTAATGAAAAACTGTTTTTT.